Detailed here is one TCR beta chain. Its antigen remains unidentified. Reverse transcription of all isolated RNA meant that expressed TCRB transcripts were sequenced. The table came from immunoSEQ multiplex PCR; TCRdb's copy has only in-frame clones and leaves some out. The repertoire consists of hundreds of thousands of clones, with under 13% occurring once and the leading ten covering about 0.018%. This entry belongs to a study of beta chain features in type 1 diabetes. Overall study results and limits: Within the patient group, naive, central memory and Treg TCRB repertoires appeared more similar to each other than within healthy donors. Individuals with type 1 diabetes displayed fewer insertions and more deletions at VDJ junctions. No resolution was reached here on whether HLA type influences TCRB rearrangement. All four CD4+ subsets from Type 1 diabetes patients carried moderately but significantly shorter TCRB CDR3s.

The TCR comes from a man aged 25-40 years with type 1 diabetes. Sample: naive CD4+ T cells from blood.

The CDR3 sequence: CASSHERAPSYNEQFF. CDR3 in DNA: TGTGCCAGCAGCCATGAGCGGGCCCCCTCCTACAATGAGCAGTTCTTC. The chain recombines TRBV7-8 with TRBJ2-1; D is perhaps TRBD2 (6 bases). There are 16 residues in the CDR3. Trimming cost V 5 bases and J 0 bases, with 14 bases left between them. Germline V gene lookup returns CDR1 SGHVS and CDR2 FQNEAQ.